These 7 T cell receptor beta chains share one sample of origin, sequenced in a study of graft-versus-host responses after intestinal transplantation. TCRdb keeps only in-frame clones here, not all; method: immunoSEQ multiplex PCR. The profile shows roughly 96,000 clones, over 75% of them singletons. The antigens for these receptors are not known. The sample in question was unstimulated CD8+ T cells sorted from spleen or lymph node cells, obtained before intestinal transplant. The receptors stem from a human donor who received an intestinal transplant.

The rearrangement uses TRBV11-2 and TRBJ2-7, with TRBD1 matching over 8 bases. After removal of 1 base from V and 6 bases from J, the junction contained 5 bases not matched to a gene. This CDR3 is built from 14 residues. Germline CDR1 and CDR2: SGHAT and FQNNGV. For the CDR3, the DNA is TGTGCCAGCAGCTTAGTGGACAGGGTCCTCGAGCAGTACTTC. Encoded protein: CASSLVDRVLEQYF.

This clone was detected only once. Different DNA sequences within this sample yield the same CDR3. The chain is built from TRBV16 and TRBJ2-7, with TRBD1 as a possible D gene (5 bases). V was trimmed by 2 bases and J by 0 bases, leaving 5 bases between them. The CDR3 loop spans 13 amino acids. CDR1 is KGHSY and CDR2 is FQNENV in the germline V gene. In DNA, the CDR3 is TGTGCCAGCAGCCAAGGGGCCTCCTACGAGCAGTACTTC. Translation gives CASSQGASYEQYF.

The chain links TRBV5-1 to TRBJ2-5; TRBD2 matches at 9 bases. This CDR3 comprises 16 residues. The V segment lost 0 bases and the J segment 5 bases; nucleotides outside the gene matches: 8. Germline assignment: CDR1 SGHRS and CDR2 YFSETQ. The CDR3 loop is CASSLERAGGGETQYF. The CDR3 DNA is TGCGCCAGCAGCTTGGAACGAGCGGGAGGAGGGGAGACCCAGTACTTC. Full variable domain (rest looked up from reference TRBV5-1 and TRBJ2-5): KAGVTQTPRYLIKTRGQQVTLSCSPISGHRSVSWYQQTPGQGLQFLFEYFSETQRNKGNFPGRFSGRQFSNSRSEMNVSTLELGDSALYLCASSLERAGGGETQYFGPGTRLLVL.

Here the CDR3 reads CASSAGGTPQHF. The DNA for the CDR3 is TGTGCCAGCAGCGCAGGGGGTACGCCCCAGCATTTT. The chain has TRBV5-6 and TRBJ1-5; 7 bases match TRBD1. Germline CDR1 is SGHDT and CDR2 is YYEEEE. Trimming removed 4 bases from V and 9 bases from J; junction bases left unmatched: 4. The CDR3 has 12 residues.

The chain is built from TRBV28 and TRBJ2-1; 9 bases line up with TRBD2. The CDR3 contains 15 residues. Germline lookup yields CDR1 MDHEN and CDR2 SYDVKM. V was clipped by 5 bases and J by 3 bases; unmatched bases: 5. The CDR3 spells CASSALAGLYNEQFF. In DNA form, the CDR3 reads TGTGCCAGCAGTGCCCTAGCGGGGCTCTACAATGAGCAGTTCTTC.

V usage is TRBV19 and J usage is TRBJ1-2; D gene unclear. CDR3 length: 11 residues. Trimming pared 3 bases from V and 8 bases from J, leaving 7 bases between. Per the germline V gene, CDR1 is LNHDA and CDR2 is SQIVND (reference sequence). CDR3 in amino acids: CASSIKEGYTF. The CDR3 nucleotides read TGTGCCAGTAGTATTAAAGAGGGCTACACCTTC.

This chain joins TRBV9 and TRBJ2-3; perhaps TRBD2 as D (6 bases). The CDR3 has 14 amino acids. Looked up from germline, CDR1 is SGDLS and CDR2 is YYNGEE. The V end was cut by 1 base, the J end by 3 bases, with 9 bases between. The CDR3 DNA reads TGTGCCAGCAGCGTAAAGGGGACTACAGATACGCAGTATTTT. It encodes CASSVKGTTDTQYF.